This T cell receptor (beta chain) was documented in a study of T cell clonotyping in hematopoietic cell transplantation. General study results and limits: Higher Inverse Simpson Index values in graft donor and pretransplant recipient predicted broader posttransplant TCR diversity. After transplant, recipient diversity fell while pathologically expanded clonotypes grew through day 180.

V gave up 4 bases and J gave up 7 bases; unmatched junction bases: 7. Germline CDR1 reads LNHDA; CDR2 reads SQIVND (reference sequence). The CDR3 runs 15 residues. Libraries were prepared by immunoSEQ multiplex PCR; TCRdb keeps only in-frame clonotypes and omits some of them. This sample carries about 41,000 clones, 95% of them seen once, and the ten largest clones take 0.85% to 1%. This clone was picked up one time. As yet, its antigen is unknown. V usage is TRBV19 and J usage is TRBJ2-6; 7 positions match TRBD1. The TCR originated in a man younger than 40 in good health. Some clones in this sample may be carry-over from other donors' samples. Source material: peripheral blood mononuclear cells. The CDR3 region has the DNA TGTGCCAGTAGTAAAGACAGGGTCCCAGCCAACGTCCTGACTTTC. Translating gives CASSKDRVPANVLTF.